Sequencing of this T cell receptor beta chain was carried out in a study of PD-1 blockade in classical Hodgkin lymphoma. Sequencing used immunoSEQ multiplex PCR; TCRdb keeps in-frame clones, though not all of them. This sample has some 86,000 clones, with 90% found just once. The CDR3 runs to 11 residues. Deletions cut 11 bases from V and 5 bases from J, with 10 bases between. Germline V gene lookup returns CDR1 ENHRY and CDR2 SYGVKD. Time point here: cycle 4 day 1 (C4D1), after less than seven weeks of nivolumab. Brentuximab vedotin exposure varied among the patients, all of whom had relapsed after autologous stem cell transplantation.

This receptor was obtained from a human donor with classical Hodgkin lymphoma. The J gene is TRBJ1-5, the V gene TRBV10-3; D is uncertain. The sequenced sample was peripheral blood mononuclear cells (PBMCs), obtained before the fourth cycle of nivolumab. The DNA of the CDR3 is TGTGCCGGTGGTTGGGATCAGCCCCAGCATTTT. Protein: CAGGWDQPQHF.